The text below deals with one T cell receptor beta chain. The antigen remains unidentified. This entry is derived from a study of T cells after yellow fever vaccination. Whole-study results and caveats: Some clonotypes were seen in both the CD4 and the CD8 compartments. These made up a small share and likely arose from convergent recombination.

TCRdb redid the calling of the 5' RACE reads with MiXCR, one entry per CDR3 protein. Here the sample spans 450,000 to 550,000 distinct CDR3 sequences, 20% to 25% being singletons. V trimming: 0 bases; J trimming: 7 bases; junction bases outside the gene matches: 4. Germline V gives CDR1 SGHRS, CDR2 YFSETQ. The CDR3 covers 15 residues. This clonotype was obtained from a man between 18 and 35 years old who received the YFV17D yellow fever vaccine. The material was PBMCs, obtained roughly 20 days after the first yellow fever vaccination. J is TRBJ2-1 and V is TRBV5-1, with TRBD2 identical over 10 bases. CDR3 loop: CASSLAVAGGNEQFF. The DNA of the CDR3 is TGCGCCAGCAGCTTGGCGGTAGCGGGGGGAAATGAGCAGTTCTTC.